This T cell receptor (beta chain) appears in the sequencing data of a study of circulating CD8 cells and anti-PD-1 response in melanoma. Study-wide background: Patients received intravenous nivolumab, 3 mg/kg, every 2 weeks. Seven of 13 melanoma patients received first-line anti-PD-1 therapy.

The study's findings and limits: Previously treated and treatment-naive patients were pooled together. Expanded sorted subsets were checked for tumor reactivity using peptides.

Sorting of live CD3+CD8+TCRalphabeta+ cells by PD-1 and/or TIGIT gave four subsets. By its share, this clonotype is medium-sized. Its antigen is currently unknown. CDR1 DFQATT and CDR2 SNEGSKA come from the germline V gene (reference sequence). This CDR3 is built from 14 residues. V lost 3 bases and J 1 base, leaving 9 bases between the germline ends. Each library started from approximately 15 ng of total RNA using the QIAseq Immune Repertoire TCR panel. TCRdb used MiXCR to reprocess the reads, holding one entry per CDR3 protein. The sample includes approximately 160 distinct CDR3 sequences, 5.5% to 6% of them seen just once.

This clonotype was obtained from a human donor with melanoma. The genes are TRBV20-1 and TRBJ2-2; D possibly corresponds to TRBD2 (6 bases). The source was CD8+ T cells from PBMCs, collected at baseline or after one month of anti-PD-1 therapy (not recorded which). Here the CDR3 reads CSASKAGNTGELFF. CDR3 bases: TGCAGTGCTAGTAAAGCGGGGAACACCGGGGAGCTGTTTTTT.